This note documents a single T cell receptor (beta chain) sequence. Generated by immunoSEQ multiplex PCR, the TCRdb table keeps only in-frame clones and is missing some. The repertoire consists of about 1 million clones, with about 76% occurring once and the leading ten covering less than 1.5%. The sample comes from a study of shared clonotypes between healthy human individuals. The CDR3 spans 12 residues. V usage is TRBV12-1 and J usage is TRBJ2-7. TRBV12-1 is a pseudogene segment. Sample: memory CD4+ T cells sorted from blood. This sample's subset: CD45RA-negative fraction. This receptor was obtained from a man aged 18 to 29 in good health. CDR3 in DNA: TGTGCCAGCAGCCCCCCGCCTCGCGAGCAGTACTTC. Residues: CASSPPPREQYF.